The present T cell receptor beta chain was sequenced within a study of blood T cell repertoires in COVID-19. Study in general: Sample material is recorded as cDNA or gDNA derived from T cells, B-cell-depleted T cells, or PBMCs.

Authors' processing steps: The authors estimated nucleated cell counts from reference gene primer amplification. The protocol was immunoSEQ multiplex PCR, while the TCRdb copy is restricted to in-frame clones and leaves out a portion. D and trimming were read from the DNA, whereas the V and J calls and clone size are those reported in that table. Among some 140,000 clones, almost 80% were seen once, and the ten largest hold roughly 9.8%. The CDR3 runs to 15 residues. Germline V gene data show CDR1 as LGHNA and CDR2 as YSLEER. Trimming stripped 0 bases from V and 5 bases from J, with 13 bases between.

The chain recombines TRBV4-3 with TRBJ1-1; TRBD1 might be the D (5 bases). Sequencing input: peripheral blood. The source of this sequence is a man aged 55 to 70 who had recovered from COVID-19. The DNA for the CDR3 is TGCGCCAGCAGCCAAGATTTCGGCAGGGAAACTGAAGCTTTCTTT. Translating it yields CASSQDFGRETEAFF.